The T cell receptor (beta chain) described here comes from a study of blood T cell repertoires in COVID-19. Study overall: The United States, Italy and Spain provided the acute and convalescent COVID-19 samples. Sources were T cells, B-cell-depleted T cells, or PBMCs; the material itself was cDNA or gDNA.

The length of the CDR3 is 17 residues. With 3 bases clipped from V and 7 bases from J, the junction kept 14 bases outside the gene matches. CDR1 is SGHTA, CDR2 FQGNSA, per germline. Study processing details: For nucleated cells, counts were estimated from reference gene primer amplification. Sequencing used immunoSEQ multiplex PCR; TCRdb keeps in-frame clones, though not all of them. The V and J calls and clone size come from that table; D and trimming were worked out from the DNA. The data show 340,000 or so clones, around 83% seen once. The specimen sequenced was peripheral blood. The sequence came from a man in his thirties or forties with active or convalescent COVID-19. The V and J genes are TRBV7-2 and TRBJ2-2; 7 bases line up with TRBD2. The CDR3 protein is CASSFSSGLVGGGELFF. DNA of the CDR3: TGTGCCAGCAGCTTCTCGTCCGGACTAGTAGGTGGCGGGGAGCTGTTTTTT.